This T cell receptor (beta chain) was retrieved from a study of T cell changes during pregnancy in multiple sclerosis. Trimming shortened V by 2 bases and J by 3 bases, and 11 bases separated the two germline ends. This CDR3 is 14 amino acids long. The germline gives CDR1 LGHNA, CDR2 YNFKEQ. The protocol was immunoSEQ multiplex PCR, while the TCRdb copy is restricted to in-frame clones and leaves out a portion. The sample shows about 83,000 clones, roughly nine tenths of them seen only once. The source material was PBMCs, sampled in the first trimester of pregnancy. The chain uses TRBV4-2 and TRBJ2-7; tentative D call: TRBD1 (5 bases). This TCR was sampled from a female donor in good health, serving as a control in a pregnancy study. Some clones in this sample may be carry-over from other donors' samples. CDR3 residues: CASSQLSDSYEQYF. The DNA of the CDR3 is TGTGCCAGCAGCCAATTATCCGACAGCTACGAGCAGTACTTC.